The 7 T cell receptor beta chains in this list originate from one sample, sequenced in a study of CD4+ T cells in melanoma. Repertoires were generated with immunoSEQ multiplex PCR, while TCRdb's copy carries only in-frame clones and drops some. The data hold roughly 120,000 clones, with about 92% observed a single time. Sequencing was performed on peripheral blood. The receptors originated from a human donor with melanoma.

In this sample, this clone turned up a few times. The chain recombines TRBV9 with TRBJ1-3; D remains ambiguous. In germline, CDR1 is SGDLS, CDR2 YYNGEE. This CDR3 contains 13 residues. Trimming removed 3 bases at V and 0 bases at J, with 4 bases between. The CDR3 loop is CASSAVSGNTIYF. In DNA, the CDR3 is TGTGCCAGCAGCGCCGTCTCTGGAAACACCATATATTTT.

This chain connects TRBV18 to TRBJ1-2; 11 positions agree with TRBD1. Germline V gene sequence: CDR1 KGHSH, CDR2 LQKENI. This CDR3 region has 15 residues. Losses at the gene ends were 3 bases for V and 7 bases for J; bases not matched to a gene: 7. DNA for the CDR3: TGTGCCAGCTCACCCGAAGGGGACAGGGGGTCTGGCTACACCTTC. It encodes CASSPEGDRGSGYTF.

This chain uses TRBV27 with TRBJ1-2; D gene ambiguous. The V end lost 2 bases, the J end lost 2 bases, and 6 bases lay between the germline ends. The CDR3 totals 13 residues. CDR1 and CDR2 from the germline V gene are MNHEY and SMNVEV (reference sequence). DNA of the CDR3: TGTGCCAGCAGTTTACAGAGAAACTATGGCTACACCTTC. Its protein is CASSLQRNYGYTF.

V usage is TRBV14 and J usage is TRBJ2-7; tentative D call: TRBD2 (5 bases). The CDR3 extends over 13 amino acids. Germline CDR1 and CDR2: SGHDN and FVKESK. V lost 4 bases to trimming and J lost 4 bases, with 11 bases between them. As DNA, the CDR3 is TGTGCCAGCAGCCGAGTAAGAGGGTACGAGCAGTACTTC. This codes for CASSRVRGYEQYF.

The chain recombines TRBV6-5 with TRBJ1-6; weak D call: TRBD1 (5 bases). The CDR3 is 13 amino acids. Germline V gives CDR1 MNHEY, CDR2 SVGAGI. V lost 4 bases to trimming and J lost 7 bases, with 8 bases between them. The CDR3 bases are TGTGCCAGCAGTTTTGAGGGGAATTCACCCCTCCACTTT. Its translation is CASSFEGNSPLHF.

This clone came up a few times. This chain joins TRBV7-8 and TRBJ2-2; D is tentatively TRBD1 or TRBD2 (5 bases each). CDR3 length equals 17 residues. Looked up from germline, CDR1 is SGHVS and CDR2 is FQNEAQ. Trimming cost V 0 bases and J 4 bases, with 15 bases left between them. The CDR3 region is CASSLATDGGFTGELFF. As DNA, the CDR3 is TGTGCCAGCAGCTTAGCGACAGATGGGGGATTCACCGGGGAGCTGTTTTTT.

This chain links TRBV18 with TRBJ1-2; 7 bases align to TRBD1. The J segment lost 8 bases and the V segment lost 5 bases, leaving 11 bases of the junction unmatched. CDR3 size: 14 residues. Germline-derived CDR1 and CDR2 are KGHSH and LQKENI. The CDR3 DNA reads TGTGCCAGCTCAATAACCACAGGGGAGGACGGCTACACCTTC. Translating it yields CASSITTGEDGYTF.